This T cell receptor beta chain was obtained from a study of T cell responses to AZD1222 COVID-19 vaccine listed by TCRdb under 2021. About the study as a whole: AZD1222 recipients with second doses at about 4 weeks or about 12 weeks were pooled, because spike-specific TCR depth and breadth did not differ between schedules. Enrollment into the trials was organized by age into subgroups of 18-55, 56-69 and 70-plus years, and those subgroups contained roughly 150, 30 and 60 TCR-sequenced participants, respectively. A total of 233 trial participants underwent TCR sequencing, of whom some 210 received two doses of AZD1222 and about 26 received two doses of the MenACWY control vaccine. Results and caveats for the whole study, not just this receptor: The 56-69-year group was small, and its depth increase did not reach significance, likely because of low power. Because no day 14 peak-response samples were available, the repertoires could be characterized only after the peak T cell response. The vaccine-associated CD4 TCRs covered the entire spike protein, and the dominant responses fell in regions 160-218 and 743-854. After two AZD1222 doses, both the breadth and the depth of spike-specific TCRs were significantly higher than at day 0 and than in MenACWY recipients. Participants were mostly white British and included more females than males, and it was suggested by the authors that clonal diversity may have been underestimated. Reportedly, almost half of the unique spike-specific TCRs recognized epitopes lying outside the regions that are mutated in the B.1.351 and B.1.1.7 variants. Conclusions about previously exposed vaccinees are limited because only six or seven AZD1222 recipients were SARS-CoV-2 seropositive at baseline.

Points on this clone: The clone's antigen remains unknown. The record has no base qualities; no much larger clone is one base away.

The CDR3 regions of human TCRbeta chains were subjected to immunosequencing. The source study handled its data this way. TCRs in the repertoires were matched against a reference library of SARS-CoV-2-specific TCRs that had been generated with the MIRA antigen-specificity platform. Breadth was defined as the fraction of unique TCRs that were SARS-CoV-2-associated. Depth was defined as the fraction of total T cells that were SARS-CoV-2-associated. Using the MIRA data, each spike-specific TCR was mapped to the spike region that the TCR reacts to and placed in a CD4 or CD8 class. Log10-transformed breadth and depth values were compared by one-way ANOVA with Sidak's multiple comparisons tests. Imported from immuneACCESS, the table was reduced by TCRdb to in-frame sequences with V and J called. These copies leave out some clones; in studies compared against another copy, an unresolved V gene accounts for under half, and the cause of the remainder is not known. V and J calls and clone size are given by that table; D and trimming were obtained from the DNA. For this sample there are under 100,000 clones; about 88% appear just once. About 2.8% of the sample goes to the ten largest clones.

The time point label of this sample denotes: baseline before first vaccination. Vaccinee samples came from UK trials COV001 and COV002, including a single-blind randomized controlled phase 2/3 trial of AZD1222 (ChAdOx1 nCoV-19) in healthy adults. For TCRbeta chain sequencing, PBMC samples from trial participants were taken at day 0 and at day 28 after the second dose. CDR1 and CDR2 (SGHAT, FQNNGV) derive from the germline V gene. There are 16 amino acids in the CDR3, from cysteine to phenylalanine inclusive. Only the CDR3 DNA stays, 48 bases, in frame from base 1. The germline ends are 13 bases apart after V is trimmed by 5 bases and J by 0 bases.

This receptor was obtained from an adult in good health. The chain is made from TRBV11-2 and TRBJ1-4, with the D gene not clear enough to name. The material sequenced was peripheral blood, taken on day 0 of AZD1222 vaccination. The DNA is TGTGCCAGCAGCAAGTCAGCCGGCGCAACTAATGAAAAACTGTTTTTT. The resulting protein is CASSKSAGATNEKLFF. Outside the CDR3, residues come from the reference TRBV11-2 and TRBJ1-4 proteins, so the full variable domain is: EAGVAQSPRYKIIEKRQSVAFWCNPISGHATLYWYQQILGQGPKLLIQFQNNGVVDDSQLPKDRFSAERLKGVDSTLKIQPAKLEDSAVYLCASSKSAGATNEKLFFGSGTQLSVL.